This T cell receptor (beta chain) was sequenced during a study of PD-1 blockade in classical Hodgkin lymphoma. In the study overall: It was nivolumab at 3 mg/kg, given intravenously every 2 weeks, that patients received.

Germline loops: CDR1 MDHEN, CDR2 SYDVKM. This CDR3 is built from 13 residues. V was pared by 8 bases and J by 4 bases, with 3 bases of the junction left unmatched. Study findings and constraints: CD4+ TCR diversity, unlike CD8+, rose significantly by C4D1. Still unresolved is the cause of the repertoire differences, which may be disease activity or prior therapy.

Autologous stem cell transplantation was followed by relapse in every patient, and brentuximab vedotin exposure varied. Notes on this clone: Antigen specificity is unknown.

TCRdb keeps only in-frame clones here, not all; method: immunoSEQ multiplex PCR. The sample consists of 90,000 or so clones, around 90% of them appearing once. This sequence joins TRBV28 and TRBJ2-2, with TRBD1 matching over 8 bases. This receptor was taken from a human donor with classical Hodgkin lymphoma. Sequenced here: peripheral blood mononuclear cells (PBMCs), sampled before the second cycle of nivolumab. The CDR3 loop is CASQQGATGELFF. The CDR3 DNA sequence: TGTGCCAGCCAGCAGGGGGCCACCGGGGAGCTGTTTTTT.